This paragraph reports one TCR beta chain. The antigen remains undetermined. Through a sample-barcoded 5' primer and a J-beta primer mix, a second PCR was run for roughly 7 to 12 cycles. MiXCR, applied by TCRdb to the 5' RACE reads, yields one record per CDR3 protein. The table lists approximately 830,000 distinct CDR3 sequences, 60% to 80% of them singletons, with 25% to 35% in the top ten. These data belong to a study of blood T cells in healthy people across ages. Study-wide background: When template switching was applied, about one barcoded beta molecule was captured per two T cells. Whole-study results and caveats: Diversity of TCR beta correlated strongly with naive T cell percentage.

Russia was home to the donors, healthy Caucasian individuals aged roughly 6 to 90. The clonotype comes from a man aged 30-40 years in good health. The sequenced sample was blood.

The CDR3 DNA sequence: TGTGCCTGGAGTATGGGACAGGGTGCGGAGCAGTACTTC. It codes for CAWSMGQGAEQYF. This chain links TRBV30 with TRBJ2-7; TRBD1 agrees at 9 bases. The ends lost 2 bases at V and 7 bases at J; junction bases unmatched: 6. The CDR3 is 13 residues long. In germline, CDR1 is GTSNPN, CDR2 SVGIG (reference sequence).